These T cell receptor beta chains were read from a single sample in a study of OX40 agonist ivuxolimab in advanced cancers. The table came from immunoSEQ multiplex PCR; TCRdb's copy has only in-frame clones and leaves some out. The sample shows about 72,000 clones, around 89% of them seen only once. This specimen was CD4+ or CD8+ T cells sorted from blood, taken in a trial of the OX40 agonist ivuxolimab. The source is an adult with an advanced solid tumor such as melanoma, head and neck, liver or kidney cancer. Both conserved end residues are part of each CDR3. The order of the fields is clone size, D gene, J gene, V gene, CDR3 protein, CDR3 DNA. D genes are given only for firm matches. Rows give clone size only sometimes, using once, few, many, or a class for an expanded clone.

clone size: -; D gene: TRBD1; J gene: TRBJ1-5; V gene: TRBV6-1; CDR3 protein: CASSGTGGIQPQHF; CDR3 DNA: TGTGCCAGCAGCGGGACAGGGGGTATTCAGCCCCAGCATTTT
clone size: -; D gene: -; J gene: TRBJ1-4; V gene: TRBV2; CDR3 protein: CASSGGAGTPTNEKLFF; CDR3 DNA: TGTGCCAGCAGCGGGGGCGCTGGGACACCAACTAATGAAAAACTGTTTTTT
clone size: -; D gene: TRBD2; J gene: TRBJ2-3; V gene: TRBV2; CDR3 protein: CASSASGGRTDTQYF; CDR3 DNA: TGTGCCAGCAGTGCGAGCGGGGGTCGCACAGATACGCAGTATTTT
clone size: -; D gene: TRBD1; J gene: TRBJ2-7; V gene: TRBV30; CDR3 protein: CAWNNPGQGARSSYEQYF; CDR3 DNA: TGTGCCTGGAACAACCCAGGACAGGGGGCGAGAAGCTCCTACGAGCAGTACTTC
clone size: -; D gene: TRBD2; J gene: TRBJ2-5; V gene: TRBV29-1; CDR3 protein: CSAEGTSDFHQETQYF; CDR3 DNA: TGCAGCGCCGAGGGGACTAGCGATTTCCACCAAGAGACCCAGTACTTC
clone size: once; D gene: -; J gene: TRBJ2-3; V gene: TRBV6-9; CDR3 protein: CASSSTGRTDTQYF; CDR3 DNA: TGTGCCAGCAGTTCGACAGGACGGACAGATACGCAGTATTTT
clone size: -; D gene: -; J gene: TRBJ2-3; V gene: TRBV5-1; CDR3 protein: CASSLGQQSTDTQYF; CDR3 DNA: TGCGCCAGCAGCTTGGGACAGCAAAGCACAGATACGCAGTATTTT
clone size: -; D gene: -; J gene: TRBJ1-6; V gene: TRBV20-1; CDR3 protein: CSARAPPLLHF; CDR3 DNA: TGCAGTGCTAGAGCCCCGCCCCTCCTCCACTTT
clone size: -; D gene: TRBD2; J gene: TRBJ2-1; V gene: TRBV11-2; CDR3 protein: CASSLVFRGVYNEQFF; CDR3 DNA: TGTGCCAGCAGCTTAGTTTTTCGGGGGGTCTACAATGAGCAGTTCTTC
clone size: -; D gene: -; J gene: TRBJ2-1; V gene: TRBV5-1; CDR3 protein: CASSEFSSSYNEQFF; CDR3 DNA: TGCGCCAGCAGCGAGTTTAGCAGCTCCTACAATGAGCAGTTCTTC
clone size: once; D gene: TRBD2; J gene: TRBJ2-5; V gene: TRBV13; CDR3 protein: CASSLGLSGGGPQYF; CDR3 DNA: TGTGCCAGCAGCCTAGGGCTTAGCGGGGGGGGCCCCCAGTACTTC
clone size: -; D gene: -; J gene: TRBJ1-2; V gene: TRBV7-9; CDR3 protein: CASSLARRDGYTF; CDR3 DNA: TGTGCCAGCAGCTTAGCGAGAAGGGATGGCTACACCTTC
clone size: once; D gene: -; J gene: TRBJ1-5; V gene: TRBV18; CDR3 protein: CASSPGSNQPQHF; CDR3 DNA: TGTGCCAGCTCACCAGGTTCTAATCAGCCCCAGCATTTT
clone size: few; D gene: -; J gene: TRBJ1-1; V gene: TRBV2; CDR3 protein: CASSEGSYTEAFF; CDR3 DNA: TGTGCCAGCAGTGAAGGGAGTTACACTGAAGCTTTCTTT
clone size: -; D gene: -; J gene: TRBJ1-4; V gene: TRBV5-1; CDR3 protein: CASSLGGSPNEKLFF; CDR3 DNA: TGCGCCAGCAGCCTTGGTGGGAGTCCTAATGAAAAACTGTTTTTT
clone size: -; D gene: TRBD1; J gene: TRBJ1-6; V gene: TRBV5-8; CDR3 protein: CASSLGQGSPLHF; CDR3 DNA: TGTGCCAGCAGCTTGGGACAGGGGTCACCCCTCCACTTT
clone size: once; D gene: TRBD1; J gene: TRBJ2-1; V gene: TRBV7-8; CDR3 protein: CASTGTGVGNEQFF; CDR3 DNA: TGTGCCAGCACCGGGACAGGGGTCGGCAATGAGCAGTTCTTC
clone size: -; D gene: -; J gene: TRBJ2-5; V gene: TRBV10-2; CDR3 protein: CASSEPSNQGTQYF; CDR3 DNA: TGCGCCAGCAGTGAGCCCAGCAACCAAGGGACCCAGTACTTC
clone size: -; D gene: -; J gene: TRBJ2-7; V gene: TRBV11-1; CDR3 protein: CASSLDMAVYEQYF; CDR3 DNA: TGTGCCAGCAGCTTAGATATGGCCGTATACGAGCAGTACTTC
clone size: -; D gene: -; J gene: TRBJ1-5; V gene: TRBV28; CDR3 protein: CASVYERYSNQPQHF; CDR3 DNA: TGTGCCAGCGTGTACGAGAGGTATAGCAATCAGCCCCAGCATTTT
clone size: -; D gene: -; J gene: TRBJ1-5; V gene: TRBV6-1; CDR3 protein: CASSTGSASNQPQHF; CDR3 DNA: TGTGCCAGCAGTACTGGCTCGGCCTCAAATCAGCCCCAGCATTTT
clone size: -; D gene: -; J gene: TRBJ1-1; V gene: TRBV27; CDR3 protein: CASSLLPGARAFF; CDR3 DNA: TGTGCCAGCAGTTTACTACCCGGCGCCAGAGCTTTCTTT
clone size: -; D gene: TRBD1; J gene: TRBJ1-4; V gene: TRBV27; CDR3 protein: CASSSGGQSFTPNEKLFF; CDR3 DNA: TGTGCCAGCAGTTCTGGGGGACAGTCTTTCACACCTAATGAAAAACTGTTTTTT
clone size: -; D gene: TRBD1; J gene: TRBJ2-6; V gene: TRBV27; CDR3 protein: CASSLSRQGVANVLTF; CDR3 DNA: TGTGCCAGCAGTTTATCAAGACAGGGAGTCGCCAACGTCCTGACTTTC
clone size: -; D gene: -; J gene: TRBJ1-1; V gene: TRBV2; CDR3 protein: CASSQGEGTEAFF; CDR3 DNA: TGTGCCAGCAGTCAGGGTGAGGGCACTGAAGCTTTCTTT
clone size: -; D gene: -; J gene: TRBJ2-2; V gene: TRBV29-1; CDR3 protein: CSVAPRVNTGELFF; CDR3 DNA: TGCAGCGTCGCACCCAGGGTGAACACCGGGGAGCTGTTTTTT
clone size: -; D gene: TRBD2; J gene: TRBJ2-7; V gene: TRBV5-8; CDR3 protein: CASSWWRGASSYEQYF; CDR3 DNA: TGTGCCAGCAGCTGGTGGCGGGGGGCGAGCTCCTACGAGCAGTACTTC
clone size: once; D gene: TRBD1; J gene: TRBJ2-7; V gene: TRBV9; CDR3 protein: CASSGMTGPGEQYF; CDR3 DNA: TGTGCCAGCAGCGGCATGACAGGGCCCGGCGAGCAGTACTTC
clone size: -; D gene: TRBD2; J gene: TRBJ2-3; V gene: TRBV5-5; CDR3 protein: CASSLGSSGFTDTQYF; CDR3 DNA: TGTGCCAGCAGCTTGGGGTCTAGCGGATTCACAGATACGCAGTATTTT
clone size: -; D gene: -; J gene: TRBJ1-5; V gene: TRBV7-8; CDR3 protein: CASSLGADYNQPQHF; CDR3 DNA: TGTGCCAGCAGCTTAGGGGCGGATTACAATCAGCCCCAGCATTTT
clone size: -; D gene: TRBD1; J gene: TRBJ1-5; V gene: TRBV7-8; CDR3 protein: CASSLRWQGDQPQHF; CDR3 DNA: TGTGCCAGCAGCTTAAGATGGCAGGGGGATCAGCCCCAGCATTTT
clone size: -; D gene: -; J gene: TRBJ1-5; V gene: TRBV9; CDR3 protein: CASSAGDTRGNQPQHF; CDR3 DNA: TGTGCCAGCAGCGCAGGGGACACCCGGGGCAATCAGCCCCAGCATTTT
clone size: -; D gene: TRBD1; J gene: TRBJ1-5; V gene: TRBV7-9; CDR3 protein: CASSFGQGDSNQPQHF; CDR3 DNA: TGTGCCAGCAGCTTCGGACAGGGGGATAGCAATCAGCCCCAGCATTTT
clone size: -; D gene: -; J gene: TRBJ1-5; V gene: TRBV15; CDR3 protein: CATGMLGLSNQPQHF; CDR3 DNA: TGTGCCACCGGTATGTTAGGGCTTAGCAATCAGCCCCAGCATTTT
clone size: -; D gene: -; J gene: TRBJ2-1; V gene: TRBV6-5; CDR3 protein: CASRGESANEQFF; CDR3 DNA: TGTGCCAGCAGGGGGGAGAGCGCTAATGAGCAGTTCTTC
clone size: -; D gene: -; J gene: TRBJ2-5; V gene: TRBV29-1; CDR3 protein: CSVEDQGQQETQYF; CDR3 DNA: TGCAGCGTTGAAGATCAAGGACAGCAAGAGACCCAGTACTTC
clone size: once; D gene: TRBD1; J gene: TRBJ1-2; V gene: TRBV6-5; CDR3 protein: CASRKDRSYGYTF; CDR3 DNA: TGTGCCAGCAGGAAGGACAGGAGCTATGGCTACACCTTC
clone size: -; D gene: -; J gene: TRBJ1-1; V gene: TRBV19; CDR3 protein: CASSGYTGNTEAFF; CDR3 DNA: TGTGCCAGTAGTGGATACACCGGGAACACTGAAGCTTTCTTT
clone size: -; D gene: -; J gene: TRBJ2-7; V gene: TRBV5-1; CDR3 protein: CASSPEVGGSYEQYF; CDR3 DNA: TGCGCCAGCAGCCCGGAGGTGGGGGGCTCCTACGAGCAGTACTTC
clone size: -; D gene: TRBD2; J gene: TRBJ2-7; V gene: TRBV19; CDR3 protein: CASSPPGLADMIYEQYF; CDR3 DNA: TGTGCCAGTAGTCCCCCAGGACTAGCGGACATGATCTACGAGCAGTACTTC
clone size: -; D gene: -; J gene: TRBJ2-6; V gene: TRBV6-5; CDR3 protein: CASRAKGGGANVLTF; CDR3 DNA: TGTGCCAGCAGGGCCAAGGGAGGTGGGGCCAACGTCCTGACTTTC
clone size: -; D gene: TRBD1; J gene: TRBJ2-2; V gene: TRBV30; CDR3 protein: CAWSGQGAGGTGELFF; CDR3 DNA: TGTGCCTGGAGTGGACAGGGGGCGGGCGGGACCGGGGAGCTGTTTTTT
clone size: -; D gene: -; J gene: TRBJ2-3; V gene: TRBV5-4; CDR3 protein: CASSLADGTDTQYF; CDR3 DNA: TGTGCCAGCAGCTTGGCCGACGGCACAGATACGCAGTATTTT
clone size: -; D gene: TRBD1; J gene: TRBJ1-2; V gene: TRBV20-1; CDR3 protein: CGGTGYRGYTF; CDR3 DNA: TGTGGAGGGACAGGGTATCGCGGCTACACCTTC
clone size: -; D gene: TRBD2; J gene: TRBJ2-7; V gene: TRBV28; CDR3 protein: CASLAGRVAEQYF; CDR3 DNA: TGTGCCAGCCTGGCAGGGAGGGTGGCCGAGCAGTACTTC
clone size: -; D gene: -; J gene: TRBJ2-7; V gene: TRBV6-6; CDR3 protein: CASSLPGTYEQYF; CDR3 DNA: TGTGCCAGCAGTTTACCAGGGACTTACGAGCAGTACTTC
clone size: -; D gene: -; J gene: TRBJ2-4; V gene: TRBV5-6; CDR3 protein: CASSFPGGEAKNIQYF; CDR3 DNA: TGTGCCAGCAGCTTCCCCGGTGGGGAGGCCAAAAACATTCAGTACTTC
clone size: -; D gene: -; J gene: TRBJ2-2; V gene: TRBV28; CDR3 protein: CASSGGTVYTGELFF; CDR3 DNA: TGTGCCAGCAGTGGCGGGACAGTTTACACCGGGGAGCTGTTTTTT
clone size: -; D gene: -; J gene: TRBJ1-4; V gene: TRBV7-9; CDR3 protein: CASSLAYQTRGANEKLFF; CDR3 DNA: TGTGCCAGCAGCTTAGCCTACCAGACCCGGGGGGCTAATGAAAAACTGTTTTTT
clone size: -; D gene: TRBD2; J gene: TRBJ2-2; V gene: TRBV30; CDR3 protein: CAWSVGTRPFGELFF; CDR3 DNA: TGTGCCTGGAGTGTAGGGACTAGACCTTTCGGGGAGCTGTTTTTT
clone size: -; D gene: -; J gene: TRBJ2-2; V gene: TRBV19; CDR3 protein: CASTGLNTGELFF; CDR3 DNA: TGTGCCAGCACGGGACTCAACACCGGGGAGCTGTTTTTT
clone size: -; D gene: -; J gene: TRBJ1-1; V gene: TRBV5-1; CDR3 protein: CASSLGARGNTEAFF; CDR3 DNA: TGCGCCAGCAGCTTGGGGGCCAGGGGGAACACTGAAGCTTTCTTT
clone size: -; D gene: -; J gene: TRBJ2-7; V gene: TRBV5-1; CDR3 protein: CASSLVGRTEDEQYF; CDR3 DNA: TGCGCCAGCAGCTTGGTTGGACGGACCGAGGACGAGCAGTACTTC